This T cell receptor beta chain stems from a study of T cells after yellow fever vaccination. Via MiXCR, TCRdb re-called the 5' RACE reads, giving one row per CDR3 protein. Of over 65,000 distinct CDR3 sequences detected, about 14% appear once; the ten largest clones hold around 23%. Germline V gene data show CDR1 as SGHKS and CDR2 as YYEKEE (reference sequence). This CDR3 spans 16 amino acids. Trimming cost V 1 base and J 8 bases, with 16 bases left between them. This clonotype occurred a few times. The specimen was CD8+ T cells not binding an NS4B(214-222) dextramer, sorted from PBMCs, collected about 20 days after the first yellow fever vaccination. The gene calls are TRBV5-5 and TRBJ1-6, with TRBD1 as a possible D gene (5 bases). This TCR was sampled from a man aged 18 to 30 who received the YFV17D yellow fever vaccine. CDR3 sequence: CASSLWGTLADSPLHF. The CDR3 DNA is TGTGCCAGCAGCTTGTGGGGGACTTTAGCGGATTCACCCCTCCACTTT.